The 8 T cell receptor beta chains presented below share a single source sample, sequenced in a study of post-analysis software for immune sequencing data (dated by TCRdb to between 2014 and 2017). Summary of the overall study and its limitations: Significantly higher frequencies in patients than in controls were found for five or six TRBV segments, including TRBV5-6, TRBV5-1 and TRBV20-1.

What these receptors recognize is not known. The library relied on PCR. Sequencer: Illumina HiSeq 2500. To reduce PCR and sequencing biases, unique molecular identifiers were incorporated into the TCR beta cDNA libraries. TCRdb trimmed public reads at Q25 via fastp, called clones via MiXCR and kept in-frame beta chains. Here each entry gathers all rows of one CDR3 protein and keeps the most common genes and DNA. The table for this sample lists roughly 600,000 distinct CDR3 sequences; 44% of them were counted only once. The ten biggest clones cover more than 1.5% of the sample. The sample was blood. These receptors were collected from a girl aged 10 to 17 with multiple sclerosis.

The chain couples TRBV7-9 to TRBJ2-1, with 8 bases identical to TRBD1. V trimming: 4 bases; J trimming: 1 base; junction bases outside the gene matches: 12. Germline V gives CDR1 SEHNR, CDR2 FQNEAQ (reference sequence). The CDR3 is made up of 18 amino acids. The CDR3 loop is CASSSPGQVPNSYNEQFF. The CDR3 DNA follows: TGTGCCAGCAGCTCACCGGGACAGGTACCCAATTCCTACAATGAGCAGTTCTTC.

V usage is TRBV12-3 or TRBV12-4 and J usage is TRBJ2-5; 9 bases align to TRBD2. Near its end, the DNA agrees better with TRBJ2-7, so the J call may be wrong. The CDR3 runs 16 residues. CDR3 in amino acids: CASSTRLAGVDYEQYF. DNA of the CDR3: TGTGCCAGCAGTACCCGATTAGCGGGAGTAGACTACGAGCAGTACTTC.

The chain has TRBV20-1 and TRBJ2-1; D possibly matches TRBD1 or TRBD2 (6 bases each). The germline V gene encodes CDR1 DFQATT and CDR2 SNEGSKA (reference sequence). Trimming removed 6 bases at V and 8 bases at J, with 23 bases between. The CDR3 is made up of 15 amino acids. Written as DNA, the CDR3 is TGCAGTGCCAACATAGGGGGGTATGACAGCGATGAGCAGTTCTTC. Amino acids: CSANIGGYDSDEQFF.

The V gene is TRBV10-1, the J gene TRBJ1-5, with 7 bases matching TRBD1. The CDR3 runs to 14 residues. Germline CDR1 WNHNN, CDR2 SYGVQD (reference sequence). V lost 3 bases, J lost 6 bases, and 5 bases stayed unmatched. In DNA, the CDR3 is TGCGCCAGCAGTGACCAGGGGGTCGGTCAGCCCCAGCATTTT. It encodes CASSDQGVGQPQHF.

The rearrangement uses TRBV6-5 and TRBJ2-7; the D gene is possibly TRBD2 (7 bases). The V gene's germline CDR1 is MNHEY and CDR2 SVGAGI. Trimming took off 4 bases at V and 2 bases at J, with 15 bases between the two ends. The CDR3 is 15 residues long. The CDR3, as DNA: TGTGCCAGCAGTTTTGGACTAGAGGGGGCCTACGAGCAGTACTTC. It yields the protein CASSFGLEGAYEQYF.

The sample holds a few counts of this clonotype. The J gene is TRBJ2-3, the V gene TRBV6-6; D is undetermined. The CDR3 has 11 residues. CDR1 and CDR2 from the germline V gene are MNHNY and SVGAGI (reference sequence). Trimming took 5 bases from V and 6 from J, leaving 6 bases between them. The CDR3 loop reads CASSTADTQYF. CDR3 bases: TGTGCCAGCAGTACCGCTGATACGCAGTATTTT.

In this sample, this clonotype turned up many times. This chain joins TRBV7-9 and TRBJ2-7; no definite D call. This CDR3 is built from 15 residues. Trimming removed 3 bases from V and 0 bases from J, with 12 bases in between. Looked up from germline, CDR1 is SEHNR and CDR2 is FQNEAQ (reference sequence). The CDR3 is CASSLVGPSSYEQYF. CDR3 sequence (DNA): TGTGCCAGCAGCTTGGTGGGTCCGAGCTCCTACGAGCAGTACTTC.

The rearrangement uses TRBV10-3 and TRBJ1-5; D unresolved. Trimming cost V 0 bases and J 6 bases, with 9 bases left between them. Germline V lookup: CDR1 ENHRY, CDR2 SYGVKD. This CDR3 is 14 amino acids long. Written as DNA, the CDR3 is TGTGCCATCAGTGAGTCCCTGGGCACTCAGCCCCAGCATTTT. As protein: CAISESLGTQPQHF.